The 18 T cell receptor beta chains below were found in one sample sequenced in a study of OX40 agonist ivuxolimab in advanced cancers. Clones were sequenced by immunoSEQ multiplex PCR, and TCRdb holds only the in-frame ones, with some missing. The profile shows 45,000 or so clones, 65% to 85% of them singletons. Sequenced material: CD4+ or CD8+ T cells sorted from blood, taken in a trial of the OX40 agonist ivuxolimab. These receptors were obtained from an adult with an advanced solid tumor such as melanoma, head and neck, liver or kidney cancer.

This sequence joins TRBV6-5 and TRBJ2-7; TRBD2 agrees at 8 bases. Per germline, CDR1 MNHEY and CDR2 SVGAGI. Trimming took 5 bases from V and 2 from J; bases not matched to a gene: 2. The length of the CDR3 is 13 residues. CDR3 in amino acids: CASSTGGPYEQYF. In nucleotides, the CDR3 is TGTGCCAGCAGTACGGGGGGGCCCTACGAGCAGTACTTC.

J is TRBJ1-6 and V is TRBV7-2, with 9 bases lining up with TRBD1. The trim removed 4 bases at V and 6 bases at J, leaving 4 bases unmatched. CDR1 is SGHTA, CDR2 FQGNSA, per germline. CDR3 length: 15 residues. DNA for the CDR3: TGTGCCAGCAGCTCTACAGGGGGCTCTAATTCACCCCTCCACTTT. Translation gives CASSSTGGSNSPLHF.

V and J are TRBV10-3 and TRBJ2-3, with TRBD1 matching over 9 bases. Germline loops: CDR1 ENHRY, CDR2 SYGVKD. The CDR3 has 15 residues. The trim removed 9 bases at V and 2 bases at J, leaving 9 bases unmatched. The CDR3 is CAMSGTGTVTDTQYF. The CDR3, as DNA: TGTGCCATGTCCGGGACAGGGACCGTCACAGATACGCAGTATTTT.

This rearrangement joins TRBV30 to TRBJ1-2; D unresolved. Germline V gene data show CDR1 as GTSNPN and CDR2 as SVGIG (reference sequence). This CDR3 is 11 amino acids long. V gave up 0 bases and J gave up 8 bases, with 7 bases separating them. CDR3 nucleotide sequence: TGTGCCTGGAGTGTCTTTGGCGGCTACACCTTC. This sequence encodes CAWSVFGGYTF.

The chain joins TRBV6-1 to TRBJ1-2, with 7 bases that match TRBD1. The trim removed 6 bases at V and 4 bases at J, leaving 8 bases unmatched. The CDR3 is made up of 14 amino acids. CDR1 is MNHNS, CDR2 SASEGT, per germline. CDR3 sequence (DNA): TGTGCCAGCAGCCTAGGACAGGCCAGCTATGGCTACACCTTC. The encoded protein is CASSLGQASYGYTF.

This clone was observed a handful of times. The chain links TRBV19 to TRBJ2-1; 11 bases align to TRBD2. This CDR3 spans 19 amino acids. From germline, CDR1 is LNHDA and CDR2 SQIVND (reference sequence). V trimming: 5 bases; J trimming: 6 bases; junction bases outside the gene matches: 18. The DNA for the CDR3 is TGTGCCAGTAGTCTCCGACTAGCGGGAATCGCCAGGGTGTTCAATGAGCAGTTCTTC. Residues: CASSLRLAGIARVFNEQFF.

The gene calls are TRBV7-8 and TRBJ2-3, with 8 bases fitting TRBD2. V lost 4 bases to trimming and J lost 4 bases; unmatched junction nucleotides: 13. Germline values: CDR1 SGHVS, CDR2 FQNEAQ. This CDR3 spans 17 amino acids. In DNA, the CDR3 is TGTGCCAGCAGCTCCCGGGGGGCAGCGGGAGTCCCAGATACGCAGTATTTT. Its protein is CASSSRGAAGVPDTQYF.

This CDR3 reads CASRTAGHYYNEQFF. CDR3 coding DNA: TGTGCCAGCAGGACGGCGGGACACTACTACAATGAGCAGTTCTTC. The chain joins TRBV27 to TRBJ2-1, with D perhaps TRBD1 or TRBD2 (6 bases each). The CDR3 contains 15 residues. Germline V CDR1 and CDR2: MNHEY, SMNVEV (reference sequence). The germline V and J ends were trimmed by 6 bases and 3 bases, with 15 bases remaining between them.

About this clone: A read error is likely, as this CDR3 ends without the conserved phenylalanine or tryptophan. No DNA is shown, since the ends of the CDR3 on it are uncertain; the CDR3 is the one TCRdb lists. This chain connects TRBV9 to TRBJ2-6; TRBD2 is the table's D call, not checked against the DNA. Ends included, the CDR3 has 10 residues. In germline, CDR1 is SGDLS, CDR2 YYNGEE. CDR3 sequence reads: CASSPGGRIE.

In this sample, this clone turned up once. This chain uses TRBV15 with TRBJ1-1; a weak D match, TRBD1 (5 bases). The CDR3 spans 14 residues. From germline, CDR1 is LNHNV and CDR2 YYDKDF (reference sequence). The V gene lost 4 bases and the J gene lost 2 bases, with 11 bases spanning the gap. CDR3: CATSIGVANTEAFF. The CDR3 region has the DNA TGTGCCACCAGCATAGGGGTGGCAAACACTGAAGCTTTCTTT.

The rearrangement joins TRBV30 to TRBJ2-3; D is unresolved. V was trimmed by 2 bases and J by 8 bases, leaving 8 bases between them. Germline V lookup: CDR1 GTSNPN, CDR2 SVGIG (reference sequence). The CDR3 is made up of 11 amino acids. In DNA, the CDR3 is TGTGCCTGGAGTAGGTGGGGTACGCAGTATTTT. It specifies CAWSRWGTQYF.

This chain uses TRBV6-5 with TRBJ1-1, with D perhaps TRBD1 (5 bases). CDR3 length: 13 residues. The germline CDR1 and CDR2 sequences are MNHEY and SVGAGI. Trimming left V 2 bases short and J 6 bases short, with 10 bases between. The CDR3, as DNA: TGTGCCAGCAGTTACACGGGGCAATCTGAAGCTTTCTTT. Its translation is CASSYTGQSEAFF.

V is TRBV18 and J is TRBJ2-6, with TRBD1 matching 7 bases. The germline gives CDR1 KGHSH, CDR2 LQKENI. This CDR3 region has 16 residues. Trimming removed 1 base from V and 3 bases from J; junction bases left unmatched: 3. The CDR3 region is CASSPQGADGANVLTF. CDR3 nucleotides: TGTGCCAGCTCACCACAGGGGGCGGATGGGGCCAACGTCCTGACTTTC.

CDR3 sequence: CASSQVPDGFTYEQYF. CDR3 in DNA: TGCGCCAGCAGCCAAGTCCCAGACGGATTCACCTACGAGCAGTACTTC. The chain employs TRBV4-1 and TRBJ2-7; D not certain. The germline V gene has CDR1 MGHRA and CDR2 YSYEKL. The CDR3 totals 16 residues. V shed 1 base and J shed 2 bases, with 15 bases lying between them.

The V and J genes are TRBV5-1 and TRBJ2-1, with D unclear. With 0 bases removed from V and 0 bases from J, the gap between germline ends came to 1 base. This CDR3 spans 13 amino acids. Germline loops: CDR1 SGHRS, CDR2 YFSETQ. The CDR3 sequence: CASSLGSYNEQFF. CDR3 in DNA: TGCGCCAGCAGCTTGGGCTCCTACAATGAGCAGTTCTTC.

For the CDR3, the DNA is TGCGCCAGCAGATCGGGGGGCGCGAACACTGAAGCTTTCTTT. Translated, it gives CASRSGGANTEAFF. V is TRBV5-1 and J is TRBJ1-1, with D possibly TRBD1 on 6 matching bases. This CDR3 has 14 residues. With 5 bases removed from V and 1 base from J, the gap between germline ends came to 12 bases. Germline CDR1 reads SGHRS; CDR2 reads YFSETQ.

The V gene is TRBV19, the J gene TRBJ1-1; 8 bases match TRBD1. Looked up from germline, CDR1 is LNHDA and CDR2 is SQIVND (reference sequence). This CDR3 contains 15 residues. V was pared by 4 bases and J by 3 bases, with 7 bases of the junction left unmatched. CDR3 nucleotides: TGTGCCAGTAGTACCCGACAGGGGTCCTACACTGAAGCTTTCTTT. Its translation is CASSTRQGSYTEAFF.

V gene TRBV5-1 combines with J gene TRBJ2-1, with 10 positions matching TRBD2. Germline V gives CDR1 SGHRS, CDR2 YFSETQ. The V gene end was trimmed by 0 bases and the J gene end by 10 bases; junction bases not matched to a gene: 7. This CDR3 spans 15 amino acids. In nucleotides, the CDR3 is TGCGCCAGCAGCTTGGGAGCGGGAGGGCCGGGGGAGCAGTTCTTC. Protein: CASSLGAGGPGEQFF. Using reference TRBV5-1 and TRBJ2-1 for the parts outside the CDR3, the full variable domain is KAGVTQTPRYLIKTRGQQVTLSCSPISGHRSVSWYQQTPGQGLQFLFEYFSETQRNKGNFPGRFSGRQFSNSRSEMNVSTLELGDSALYLCASSLGAGGPGEQFFGPGTRLTVL.